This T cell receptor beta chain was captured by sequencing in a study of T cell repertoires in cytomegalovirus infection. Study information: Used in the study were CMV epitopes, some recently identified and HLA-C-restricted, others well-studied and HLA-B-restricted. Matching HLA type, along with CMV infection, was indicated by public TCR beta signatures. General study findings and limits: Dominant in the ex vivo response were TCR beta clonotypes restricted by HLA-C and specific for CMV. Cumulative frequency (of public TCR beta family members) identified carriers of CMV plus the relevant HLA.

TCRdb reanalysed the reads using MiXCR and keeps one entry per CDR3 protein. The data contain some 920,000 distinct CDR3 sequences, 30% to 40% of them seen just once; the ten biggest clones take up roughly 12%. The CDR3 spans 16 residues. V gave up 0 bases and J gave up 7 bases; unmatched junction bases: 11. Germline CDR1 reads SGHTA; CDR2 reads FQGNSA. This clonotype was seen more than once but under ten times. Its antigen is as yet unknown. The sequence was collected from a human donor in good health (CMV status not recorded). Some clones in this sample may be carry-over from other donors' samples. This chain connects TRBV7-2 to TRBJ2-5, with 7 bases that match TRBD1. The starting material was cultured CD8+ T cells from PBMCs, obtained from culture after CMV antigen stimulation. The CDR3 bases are TGTGCCAGCAGCTTAGCCCCGGACAGGCAGTGGGGGACCCAGTACTTC. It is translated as CASSLAPDRQWGTQYF. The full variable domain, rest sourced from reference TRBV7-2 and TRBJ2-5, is GAGVSQSPSNKVTEKGKDVELRCDPISGHTALYWYRQSLGQGLEFLIYFQGNSAPDKSGLPSDRFSAERTGGSVSTLTIQRTQQEDSAVYLCASSLAPDRQWGTQYFGPGTRLLVL.